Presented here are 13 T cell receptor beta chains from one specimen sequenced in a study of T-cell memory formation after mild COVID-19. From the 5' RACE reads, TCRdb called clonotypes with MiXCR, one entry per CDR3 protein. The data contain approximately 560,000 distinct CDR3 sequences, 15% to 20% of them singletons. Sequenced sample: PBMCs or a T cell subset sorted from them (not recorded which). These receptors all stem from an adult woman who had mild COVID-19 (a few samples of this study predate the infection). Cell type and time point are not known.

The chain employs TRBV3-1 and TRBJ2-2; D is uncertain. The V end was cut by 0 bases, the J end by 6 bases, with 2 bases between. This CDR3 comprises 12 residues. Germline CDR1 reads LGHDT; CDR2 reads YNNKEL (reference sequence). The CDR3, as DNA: TGTGCCAGCAGCCAAGATGCCGGGGAGCTGTTTTTT. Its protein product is CASSQDAGELFF.

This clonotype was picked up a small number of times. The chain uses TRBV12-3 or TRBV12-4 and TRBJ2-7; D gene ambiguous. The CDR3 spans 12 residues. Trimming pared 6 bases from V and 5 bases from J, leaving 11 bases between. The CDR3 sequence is CASRKSLDEQYF. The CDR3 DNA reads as TGTGCCAGCAGGAAAAGCCTTGACGAGCAGTACTTC.

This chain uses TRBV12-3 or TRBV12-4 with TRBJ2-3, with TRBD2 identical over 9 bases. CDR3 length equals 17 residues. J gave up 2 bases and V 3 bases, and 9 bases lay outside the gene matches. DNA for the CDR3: TGTGCCAGCAGTTTTTACGGGCGGGAGGGAAACACAGATACGCAGTATTTT. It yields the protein CASSFYGREGNTDTQYF.

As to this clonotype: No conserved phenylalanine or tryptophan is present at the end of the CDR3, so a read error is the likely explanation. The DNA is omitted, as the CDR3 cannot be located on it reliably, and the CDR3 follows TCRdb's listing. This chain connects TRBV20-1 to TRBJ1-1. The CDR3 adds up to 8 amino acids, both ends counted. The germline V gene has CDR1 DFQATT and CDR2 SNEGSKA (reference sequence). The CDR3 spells CSASYTGG.

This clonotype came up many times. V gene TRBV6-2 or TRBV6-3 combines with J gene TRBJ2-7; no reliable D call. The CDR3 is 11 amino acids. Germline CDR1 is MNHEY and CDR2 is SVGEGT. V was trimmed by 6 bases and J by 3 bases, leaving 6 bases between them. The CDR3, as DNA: TGTGCCAGCAGCCCCTTCTACGAGCAGTACTTC. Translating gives CASSPFYEQYF.

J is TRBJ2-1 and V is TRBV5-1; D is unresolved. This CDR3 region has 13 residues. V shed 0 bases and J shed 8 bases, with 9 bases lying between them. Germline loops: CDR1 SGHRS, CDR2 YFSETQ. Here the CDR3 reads CASSLVGVDEQFF. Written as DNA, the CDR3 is TGCGCCAGCAGCTTGGTGGGTGTGGATGAGCAGTTCTTC. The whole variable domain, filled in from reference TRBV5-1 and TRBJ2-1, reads KAGVTQTPRYLIKTRGQQVTLSCSPISGHRSVSWYQQTPGQGLQFLFEYFSETQRNKGNFPGRFSGRQFSNSRSEMNVSTLELGDSALYLCASSLVGVDEQFFGPGTRLTVL.

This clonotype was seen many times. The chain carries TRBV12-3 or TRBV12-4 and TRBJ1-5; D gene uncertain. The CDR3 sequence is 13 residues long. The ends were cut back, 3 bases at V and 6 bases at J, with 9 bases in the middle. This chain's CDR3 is CASSLRGVQPQHF. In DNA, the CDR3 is TGTGCCAGCAGTTTGCGCGGGGTTCAGCCCCAGCATTTT.

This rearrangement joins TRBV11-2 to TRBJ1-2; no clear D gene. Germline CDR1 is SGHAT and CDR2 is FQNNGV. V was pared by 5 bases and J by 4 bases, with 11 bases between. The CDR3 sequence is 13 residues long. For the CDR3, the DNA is TGTGCCAGCAGCATCGCCGATTCCTATGGCTACACCTTC. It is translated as CASSIADSYGYTF.

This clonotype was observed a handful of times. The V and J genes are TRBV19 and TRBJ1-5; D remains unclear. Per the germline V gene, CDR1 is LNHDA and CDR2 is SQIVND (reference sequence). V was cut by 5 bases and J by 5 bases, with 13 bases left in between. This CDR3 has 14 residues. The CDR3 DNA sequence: TGTGCCAGTAGTCTTCTGGTGAGGCATCAGCCCCAGCATTTT. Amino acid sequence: CASSLLVRHQPQHF.

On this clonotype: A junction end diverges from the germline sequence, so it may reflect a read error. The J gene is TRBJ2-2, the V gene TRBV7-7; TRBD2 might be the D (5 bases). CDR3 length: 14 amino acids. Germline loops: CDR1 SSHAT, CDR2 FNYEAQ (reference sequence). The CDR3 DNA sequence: TGTGCTAGCAGCCACGGGGCGAACACCGGGGAGCTGTTTTTT. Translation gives CASSHGANTGELFF.

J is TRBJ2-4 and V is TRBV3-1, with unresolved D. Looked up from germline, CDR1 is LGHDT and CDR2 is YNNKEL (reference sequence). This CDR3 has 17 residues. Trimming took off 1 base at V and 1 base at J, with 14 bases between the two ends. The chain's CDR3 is CASSQVFNLGAKNIQYF. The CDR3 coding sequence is TGTGCCAGCAGCCAAGTTTTTAACCTGGGGGCCAAAAACATTCAGTACTTC.

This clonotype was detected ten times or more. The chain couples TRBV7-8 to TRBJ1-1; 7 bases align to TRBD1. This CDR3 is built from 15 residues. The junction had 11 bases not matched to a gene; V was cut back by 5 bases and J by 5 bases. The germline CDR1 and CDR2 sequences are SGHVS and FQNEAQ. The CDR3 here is CASSASTTGRTEAFF. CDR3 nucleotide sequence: TGTGCCAGCAGCGCATCAACGACAGGGAGGACTGAAGCTTTCTTT.

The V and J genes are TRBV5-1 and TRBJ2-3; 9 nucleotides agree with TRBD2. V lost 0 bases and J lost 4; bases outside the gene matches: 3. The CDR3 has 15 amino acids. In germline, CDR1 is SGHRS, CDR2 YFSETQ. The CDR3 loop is CASSLGSGSPDTQYF. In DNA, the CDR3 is TGCGCCAGCAGCTTGGGTAGCGGGAGCCCAGATACGCAGTATTTT.